These T cell receptor beta chains were read from a single sample in a study of CD8 T cells in ankylosing spondylitis. TCRdb re-called the 5' RACE reads through MiXCR, storing one row per CDR3 protein. Among more than 150,000 distinct CDR3 sequences, 13% were seen once, and the ten largest hold 9.5% to 11%. Sample: blood, either unsorted or a sorted T cell fraction (not recorded which). The origin of the receptors is a female donor with ankylosing spondylitis or in good health (not recorded which). The CDR3 runs from the conserved cysteine through the conserved F or W. D genes are given only for firm matches. Size values are once, few and many counts, or a class for expanded clones, and some rows have none.

j_gene: TRBJ2-7
v_gene: TRBV29-1
abundance: NA
d_gene: TRBD1
CDR3aa: CSARDREQYF
CDR3nt: TGCAGCGCCCGGGACAGGGAGCAGTACTTC

j_gene: TRBJ2-7
v_gene: TRBV6-5
abundance: many
d_gene: NA
CDR3aa: CASSYSKSDAYEQYF
CDR3nt: TGTGCCAGCAGTTACTCTAAGTCCGACGCCTACGAGCAGTACTTC

j_gene: TRBJ1-3
v_gene: TRBV6-2/TRBV6-3
abundance: many
d_gene: NA
CDR3aa: CASSGQNGHTIYF
CDR3nt: TGTGCCAGCAGCGGACAAAACGGACACACCATATATTTT

j_gene: TRBJ1-1
v_gene: TRBV7-8
abundance: many
d_gene: TRBD1
CDR3aa: CASRLRDSNTEAFF
CDR3nt: TGTGCCAGCAGACTCCGGGACAGCAACACTGAAGCTTTCTTT

j_gene: TRBJ2-3
v_gene: TRBV11-1
abundance: few
d_gene: TRBD2
CDR3aa: CASSLAELAGALTRADTQYF
CDR3nt: TGTGCCAGCAGCTTAGCGGAACTAGCGGGAGCCCTAACGAGGGCAGATACGCAGTATTTT

j_gene: TRBJ2-4
v_gene: TRBV12-3/TRBV12-4
abundance: many
d_gene: NA
CDR3aa: CASSLVQGAKNIQYF
CDR3nt: TGTGCCAGCAGTTTAGTGCAGGGAGCCAAAAACATTCAGTACTTC

j_gene: TRBJ2-2
v_gene: TRBV6-2/TRBV6-3
abundance: NA
d_gene: NA
CDR3aa: CASSSLRGTVDTGELFF
CDR3nt: TGTGCCAGCAGCTCTTTAAGGGGGACGGTTGACACCGGGGAGCTGTTTTTT

j_gene: TRBJ2-3
v_gene: TRBV29-1
abundance: many
d_gene: TRBD1
CDR3aa: CSVDPGQGTDTQYF
CDR3nt: TGCAGCGTTGACCCGGGACAGGGCACAGATACGCAGTATTTT

j_gene: TRBJ2-5
v_gene: TRBV12-3/TRBV12-4
abundance: NA
d_gene: NA
CDR3aa: CASSLAPGRETQYF
CDR3nt: TGTGCCAGCAGTTTAGCGCCGGGCAGGGAGACCCAGTACTTC

j_gene: TRBJ1-3
v_gene: TRBV7-9
abundance: NA
d_gene: NA
CDR3aa: CASSLVAAGNTIYF
CDR3nt: TGTGCCAGCAGCTTAGTGGCAGCTGGAAACACCATATATTTT

j_gene: TRBJ2-1
v_gene: TRBV11-2
abundance: many
d_gene: NA
CDR3aa: CASSLLGSFDEQFF
CDR3nt: TGTGCCAGCAGCCTGCTCGGTAGCTTCGATGAGCAGTTCTTC

j_gene: TRBJ2-3
v_gene: TRBV27
abundance: few
d_gene: TRBD2
CDR3aa: CASRVLKAGGTDTQYF
CDR3nt: TGTGCCAGCAGGGTCCTGAAAGCGGGGGGCACAGATACGCAGTATTTT

j_gene: TRBJ1-5
v_gene: TRBV27
abundance: many
d_gene: NA
CDR3aa: CASSPLGGQPQHF
CDR3nt: TGTGCCAGCAGTCCTCTGGGAGGTCAGCCCCAGCATTTT

j_gene: TRBJ2-1
v_gene: TRBV12-3/TRBV12-4
abundance: NA
d_gene: NA
CDR3aa: CASSRLVSYNEQFF
CDR3nt: TGTGCCAGCAGTCGACTAGTTTCCTACAATGAGCAGTTCTTC

j_gene: TRBJ2-7
v_gene: TRBV5-1
abundance: many
d_gene: NA
CDR3aa: CASSPTGIYEQYF
CDR3nt: TGCGCCAGCAGCCCCACAGGGATCTACGAGCAGTACTTC

j_gene: TRBJ1-1
v_gene: TRBV5-1
abundance: many
d_gene: NA
CDR3aa: CASSLPSNTEAFF
CDR3nt: TGCGCCAGCAGCTTGCCCTCTAACACTGAAGCTTTCTTT

j_gene: TRBJ2-2
v_gene: TRBV7-2
abundance: NA
d_gene: NA
CDR3aa: CASSLVGENTGELFF
CDR3nt: TGTGCCAGCAGCTTAGTCGGGGAGAACACCGGGGAGCTGTTTTTT

j_gene: TRBJ2-2
v_gene: TRBV7-3
abundance: NA
d_gene: NA
CDR3aa: CASSLRTLWEGNTGELFF
CDR3nt: TGTGCCAGCAGCTTAAGAACTTTGTGGGAAGGCAACACCGGGGAGCTGTTTTTT

j_gene: TRBJ1-4
v_gene: TRBV29-1
abundance: many
d_gene: TRBD1
CDR3aa: CSVEESGTDHF
CDR3nt: TGCAGCGTTGAAGAATCGGGGACAGACCATTTT

j_gene: TRBJ2-3
v_gene: TRBV3-1
abundance: many
d_gene: TRBD2
CDR3aa: CASSPRTSGRDTQYF
CDR3nt: TGTGCCAGCAGCCCGCGGACTAGCGGGAGAGATACGCAGTATTTT

j_gene: TRBJ2-1
v_gene: TRBV5-6
abundance: few
d_gene: TRBD2
CDR3aa: CASASSGPSSYNEQFF
CDR3nt: TGTGCCAGCGCCTCTAGCGGGCCTAGCTCCTACAATGAGCAGTTCTTC

j_gene: TRBJ2-1
v_gene: TRBV29-1
abundance: many
d_gene: NA
CDR3aa: CSVEDLKGVSLISSEQFF
CDR3nt: TGCAGCGTTGAAGATTTGAAAGGTGTCAGTTTAATATCAAGTGAGCAGTTCTTC

j_gene: TRBJ1-1
v_gene: TRBV7-9
abundance: NA
d_gene: NA
CDR3aa: CASSHIPESPGEAFF
CDR3nt: TGTGCCAGCAGCCACATCCCTGAGTCCCCTGGTGAAGCTTTCTTT

j_gene: TRBJ1-1
v_gene: TRBV28
abundance: many
d_gene: NA
CDR3aa: CASSPPGGRMNTEAFF
CDR3nt: TGTGCCAGCAGTCCCCCGGGGGGACGCATGAACACTGAAGCTTTCTTT

j_gene: TRBJ1-1
v_gene: TRBV6-2/TRBV6-3
abundance: NA
d_gene: NA
CDR3aa: CASSYNGGLGEEGRAFF
CDR3nt: TGTGCCAGCAGTTACAACGGGGGCCTCGGGGAAGAGGGGAGAGCTTTCTTT

j_gene: TRBJ2-7
v_gene: TRBV3-1
abundance: few
d_gene: NA
CDR3aa: CASSQGASAYEQYF
CDR3nt: TGTGCCAGCAGCCAAGGGGCAAGCGCCTACGAGCAGTACTTC

j_gene: TRBJ2-1
v_gene: TRBV4-2
abundance: NA
d_gene: NA
CDR3aa: CASSQGSLGGPVYNEQFF
CDR3nt: TGTGCCAGCAGCCAAGGTTCTTTAGGCGGCCCCGTTTACAATGAGCAGTTCTTC

j_gene: TRBJ2-4
v_gene: TRBV20-1
abundance: many
d_gene: NA
CDR3aa: CSARDSRTPENIQYF
CDR3nt: TGCAGTGCTAGAGATAGTAGGACACCCGAAAACATTCAGTACTTC

j_gene: TRBJ1-2
v_gene: TRBV13
abundance: NA
d_gene: NA
CDR3aa: CASASGYGYTF
CDR3nt: TGTGCCAGCGCCTCGGGCTATGGCTACACCTTC

j_gene: TRBJ2-7
v_gene: TRBV4-3
abundance: NA
d_gene: NA
CDR3aa: CASSQVGDRSREQYF
CDR3nt: TGCGCCAGCAGCCAAGTTGGAGATCGGTCACGGGAGCAGTACTTC

j_gene: TRBJ2-1
v_gene: TRBV6-6
abundance: few
d_gene: NA
CDR3aa: CASSTRDTVQFF
CDR3nt: TGTGCCAGCAGTACCCGGGACACGGTGCAGTTCTTC

j_gene: TRBJ2-1
v_gene: TRBV15
abundance: many
d_gene: NA
CDR3aa: CATSRSGPGVSYNEQFF
CDR3nt: TGTGCCACCAGCAGAAGTGGGCCAGGGGTCTCCTACAATGAGCAGTTCTTC

j_gene: TRBJ1-2
v_gene: TRBV20-1
abundance: few
d_gene: TRBD1
CDR3aa: CSARDPQGGRGYTF
CDR3nt: TGCAGTGCTAGAGATCCCCAGGGGGGTCGTGGCTACACCTTC

j_gene: TRBJ2-5
v_gene: TRBV4-3
abundance: few
d_gene: TRBD1
CDR3aa: CASRQQGAETQYF
CDR3nt: TGCGCCAGCAGACAACAGGGGGCAGAGACCCAGTACTTC

j_gene: TRBJ2-2
v_gene: TRBV11-2
abundance: NA
d_gene: NA
CDR3aa: CASSLFSPVTATNTGELFF
CDR3nt: TGTGCCAGCAGCTTATTTTCCCCAGTTACGGCGACGAACACCGGGGAGCTGTTTTTT

j_gene: TRBJ1-2
v_gene: TRBV24-1
abundance: NA
d_gene: NA
CDR3aa: CATSGIIGQSGYTF
CDR3nt: TGTGCCACCAGTGGAATCATTGGGCAGAGTGGCTACACCTTC

j_gene: TRBJ1-3
v_gene: TRBV12-3/TRBV12-4
abundance: many
d_gene: NA
CDR3aa: CASSFGNTIYF
CDR3nt: TGTGCCAGCAGTTTTGGAAACACCATATATTTT

j_gene: TRBJ2-2
v_gene: TRBV19
abundance: NA
d_gene: NA
CDR3aa: CASSTGLGPIGELFF
CDR3nt: TGTGCCAGTAGTACCGGACTGGGGCCCATCGGGGAGCTGTTTTTT

j_gene: TRBJ1-1
v_gene: TRBV27
abundance: few
d_gene: NA
CDR3aa: CASGKGTEAFF
CDR3nt: TGTGCCAGCGGGAAGGGCACTGAAGCTTTCTTT

j_gene: TRBJ1-3
v_gene: TRBV5-5
abundance: many
d_gene: NA
CDR3aa: CASSFGMPGNTIYF
CDR3nt: TGTGCCAGCAGCTTTGGGATGCCTGGAAACACCATATATTTT

j_gene: TRBJ2-7
v_gene: TRBV6-2/TRBV6-3
abundance: few
d_gene: NA
CDR3aa: CASSFAGIYEQYF
CDR3nt: TGTGCCAGCAGTTTTGCGGGAATCTACGAGCAGTACTTC

j_gene: TRBJ2-7
v_gene: TRBV7-9
abundance: many
d_gene: TRBD1
CDR3aa: CASSRDRSYEQYF
CDR3nt: TGTGCCAGCAGTAGGGACAGGTCCTACGAGCAGTACTTC

j_gene: TRBJ2-7
v_gene: TRBV5-1
abundance: few
d_gene: NA
CDR3aa: CASSLEPTLASAITYEQYF
CDR3nt: TGCGCCAGCAGCTTGGAGCCCACGTTGGCTAGCGCCATTACCTACGAGCAGTACTTC

j_gene: TRBJ1-1
v_gene: TRBV7-2
abundance: many
d_gene: NA
CDR3aa: CASSLAGQGNTEAFF
CDR3nt: TGTGCCAGCAGCTTAGCGGGGCAGGGGAACACTGAAGCTTTCTTT

j_gene: TRBJ1-1
v_gene: TRBV12-3/TRBV12-4
abundance: NA
d_gene: NA
CDR3aa: CASSLGEDSGTEAFF
CDR3nt: TGTGCCAGCAGTTTAGGGGAAGACAGTGGCACTGAAGCTTTCTTT